This T cell receptor beta chain appears in the sequencing data of a study of cytomegalovirus exposure and HLA in healthy donors. On this clone: What it recognizes is unknown.

Those who donated were healthy bone marrow donors. Donors likely had unrecorded immune exposures despite being nominally healthy when sampled. Primers for the PCR totalled 60 Vbeta and 13 Jbeta. TCRdb's table, derived via immunoSEQ multiplex PCR, lists solely in-frame clones and lacks some. The profile shows 150,000 to 200,000 clones, more than 85% of them singletons. This CDR3 region has 13 residues. Trimming cost V 5 bases and J 0 bases, with 7 bases left between them. Germline assignment: CDR1 SGHTA and CDR2 FQGNSA. Whole-study findings and limits: Only CMV serostatus was available as immune exposure information. In a later analysis, TCR beta V- and J-gene trimming showed a link to a missense DCLRE1C variant.

This sequence was found in a woman under 30 in good health and CMV-seronegative. The chain uses TRBV7-2 and TRBJ2-5; D not resolved. Material: PBMCs. CDR3 in amino acids: CASSLTNQETQYF. CDR3 bases: TGTGCCAGCAGCCTTACAAACCAAGAGACCCAGTACTTC.